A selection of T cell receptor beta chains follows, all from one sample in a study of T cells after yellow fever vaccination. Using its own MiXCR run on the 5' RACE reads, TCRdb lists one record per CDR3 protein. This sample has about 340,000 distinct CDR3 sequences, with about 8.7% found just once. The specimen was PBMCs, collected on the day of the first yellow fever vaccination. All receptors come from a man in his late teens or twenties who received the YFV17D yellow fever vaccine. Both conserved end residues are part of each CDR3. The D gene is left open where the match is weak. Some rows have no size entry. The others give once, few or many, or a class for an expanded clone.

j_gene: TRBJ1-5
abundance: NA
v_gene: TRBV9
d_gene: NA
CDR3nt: TGTGCCAGCAGCGTAGACACCCGTGGTCAGCCCCAGCATTTT
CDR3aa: CASSVDTRGQPQHF

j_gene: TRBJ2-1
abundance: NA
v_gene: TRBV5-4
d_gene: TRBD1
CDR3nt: TGTGCCAGCAGCCACCCGGACAGGGGAAATGAGCAGTTCTTC
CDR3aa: CASSHPDRGNEQFF

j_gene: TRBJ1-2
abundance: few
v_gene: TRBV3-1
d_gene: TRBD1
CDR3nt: TGTGCCAGCAGCCCCGGGACAGGGGGCTTTGGCTACACCTTC
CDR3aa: CASSPGTGGFGYTF

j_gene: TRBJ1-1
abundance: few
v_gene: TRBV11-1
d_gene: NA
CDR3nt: TGTGCCAGCAGCCGCGGACCGGGACCATGGAACACTGAAGCTTTCTTT
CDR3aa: CASSRGPGPWNTEAFF

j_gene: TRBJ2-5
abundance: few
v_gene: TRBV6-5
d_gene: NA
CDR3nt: TGTGCCAGCAGTTACTCGACGGGGGAACAGGAGACCCAGTACTTC
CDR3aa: CASSYSTGEQETQYF

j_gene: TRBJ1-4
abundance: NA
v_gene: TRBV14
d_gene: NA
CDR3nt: TGTGCCAGCAGCCGTACCTCAGGAGATAATGAAAAACTGTTTTTT
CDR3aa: CASSRTSGDNEKLFF

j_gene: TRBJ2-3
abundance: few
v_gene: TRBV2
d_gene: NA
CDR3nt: TGTGCCAGCGAGACTAGCACAGATACGCAGTATTTT
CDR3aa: CASETSTDTQYF

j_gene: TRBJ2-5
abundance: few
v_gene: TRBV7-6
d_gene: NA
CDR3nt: TGTGCCAGCAGCCAAGGGGCTTCGACCATGCGGGAGACCCAGTACTTC
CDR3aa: CASSQGASTMRETQYF

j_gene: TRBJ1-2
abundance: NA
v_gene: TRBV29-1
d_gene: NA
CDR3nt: TGCAGCGTTGCACAAACGGGAGGCTACACCTTC
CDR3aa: CSVAQTGGYTF

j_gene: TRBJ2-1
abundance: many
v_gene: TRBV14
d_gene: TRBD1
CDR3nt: TGTGCCAGCAGCCCCCGTGACAGGGGCTACAATGAGCAGTTCTTC
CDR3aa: CASSPRDRGYNEQFF

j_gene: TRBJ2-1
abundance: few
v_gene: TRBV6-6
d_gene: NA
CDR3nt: TGTGCCAGCAGTTACTCGGATGAGCAGTTCTTC
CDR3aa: CASSYSDEQFF

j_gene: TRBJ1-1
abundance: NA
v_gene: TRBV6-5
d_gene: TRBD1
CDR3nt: TGTGCCAGCAGTTATCAAGGACAGGCGAGCACTGAAGCTTTCTTT
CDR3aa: CASSYQGQASTEAFF

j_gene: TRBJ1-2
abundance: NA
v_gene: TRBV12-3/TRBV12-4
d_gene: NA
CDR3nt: TGTGCCAGCAGTCGGGGGGGGGGAACATATGGCTACACCTTC
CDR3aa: CASSRGGGTYGYTF

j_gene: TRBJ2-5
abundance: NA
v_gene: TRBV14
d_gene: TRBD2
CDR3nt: TGTGCCAGCAGCGGTGGGACTAGCGGGCAAGAGACCCAGTACTTC
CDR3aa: CASSGGTSGQETQYF

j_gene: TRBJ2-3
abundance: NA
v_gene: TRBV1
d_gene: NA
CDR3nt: TGCACCAGCAGCCCTCCTAGCGGGGGGGCACCAGATACGCAGTATTTT
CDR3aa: CTSSPPSGGAPDTQYF

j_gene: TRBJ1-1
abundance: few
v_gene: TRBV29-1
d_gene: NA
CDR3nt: TGCAGCGTTGGTCAGCTATCACTGGGAGCTTTCTTT
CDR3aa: CSVGQLSLGAFF

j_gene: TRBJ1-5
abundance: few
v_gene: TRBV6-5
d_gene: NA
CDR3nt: TGTGCCAGCAGTTACTCGAATCGGAAGGGCAATCAGCCCCAGCATTTT
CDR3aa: CASSYSNRKGNQPQHF

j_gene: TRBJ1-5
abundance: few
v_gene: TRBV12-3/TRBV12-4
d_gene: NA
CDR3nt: TGTGCCAGCAGTGCTTCAGGGGAGCCCCAGCATTTT
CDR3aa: CASSASGEPQHF

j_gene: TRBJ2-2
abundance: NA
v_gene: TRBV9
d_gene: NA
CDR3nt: TGTGCCAGCAGCGGGAGGGGCGACTCGAACACCGGGGAGCTGTTTTTT
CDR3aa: CASSGRGDSNTGELFF

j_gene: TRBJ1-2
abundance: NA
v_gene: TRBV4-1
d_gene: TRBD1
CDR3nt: TGCGCCAGCAGCCACGCCGACAGGGGCGGCTACACCTTC
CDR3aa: CASSHADRGGYTF

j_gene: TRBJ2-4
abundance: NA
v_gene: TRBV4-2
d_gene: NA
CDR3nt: TGTGCCAGCAGCCAACTCTATGCCAAGGGGGAGGGAAACATTCAGTACTTC
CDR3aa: CASSQLYAKGEGNIQYF

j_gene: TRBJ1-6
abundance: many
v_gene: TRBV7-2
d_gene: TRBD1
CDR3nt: TGTGCCAGCAGCCCTCCCGGGACAGGGAATAATTCACCCCTCCACTTT
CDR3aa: CASSPPGTGNNSPLHF